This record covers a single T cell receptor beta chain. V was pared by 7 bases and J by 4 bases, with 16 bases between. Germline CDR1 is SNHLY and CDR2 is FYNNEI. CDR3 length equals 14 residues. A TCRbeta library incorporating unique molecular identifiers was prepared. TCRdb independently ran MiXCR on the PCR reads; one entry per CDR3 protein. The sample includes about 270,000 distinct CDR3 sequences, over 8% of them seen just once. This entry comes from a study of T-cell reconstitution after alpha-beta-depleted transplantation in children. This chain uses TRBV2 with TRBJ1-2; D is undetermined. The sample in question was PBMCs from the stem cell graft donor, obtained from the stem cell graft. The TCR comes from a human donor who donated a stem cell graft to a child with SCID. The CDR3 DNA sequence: TGTGCCAGCACCCAAGGGCTCCTGGGCTATGGCTACACCTTC. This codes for CASTQGLLGYGYTF.